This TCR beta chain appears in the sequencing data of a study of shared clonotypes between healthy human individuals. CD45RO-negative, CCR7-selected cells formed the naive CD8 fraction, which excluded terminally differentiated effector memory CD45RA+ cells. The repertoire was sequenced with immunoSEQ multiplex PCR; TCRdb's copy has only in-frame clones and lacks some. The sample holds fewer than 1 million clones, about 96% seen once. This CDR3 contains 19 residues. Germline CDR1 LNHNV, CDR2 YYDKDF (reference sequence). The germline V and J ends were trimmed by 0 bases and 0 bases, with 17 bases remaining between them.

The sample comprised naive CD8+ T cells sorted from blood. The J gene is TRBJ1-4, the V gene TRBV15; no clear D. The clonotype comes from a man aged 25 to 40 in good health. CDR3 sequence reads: CATSRELVDLTATNEKLFF. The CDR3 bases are TGTGCCACCAGCAGAGAACTGGTCGACTTAACAGCAACTAATGAAAAACTGTTTTTT.